This TCR beta chain was identified during a study of PD-1 blockade in classical Hodgkin lymphoma. Method: immunoSEQ multiplex PCR; TCRdb's copy keeps in-frame clones and lacks some. The repertoire consists of about 32,000 clones, with about four fifths occurring once and the leading ten covering about 17%. Study conclusions and caveats: TCR diversity rose significantly by C4D1 in CD4+ but not CD8+ cells. Newly diagnosed patients were said to have less baseline TCR diversity than healthy donors did. Nivolumab initiation under 1 year post-ASCT meant exclusion.

For this clone: No antigen is known for it.

The time point is: cycle 4 day 1 (C4D1), after six to seven weeks of nivolumab. With no exception, relapse followed autologous stem cell transplantation in all patients, and brentuximab vedotin exposure varied. CDR3 length: 12 residues. CDR1 is MDHEN and CDR2 is SYDVKM in the germline V gene. V was clipped by 5 bases and J by 5 bases, with 9 bases between them. Material: peripheral blood mononuclear cells (PBMCs), obtained before the fourth cycle of nivolumab. The chain carries TRBV28 and TRBJ1-2; tentative D call: TRBD1 (5 bases). This TCR derives from a human donor with classical Hodgkin lymphoma. The CDR3 nucleotides read TGTGCCAGCAGTCCCGAGGGGTATGGCTACACCTTC. The encoded protein is CASSPEGYGYTF.